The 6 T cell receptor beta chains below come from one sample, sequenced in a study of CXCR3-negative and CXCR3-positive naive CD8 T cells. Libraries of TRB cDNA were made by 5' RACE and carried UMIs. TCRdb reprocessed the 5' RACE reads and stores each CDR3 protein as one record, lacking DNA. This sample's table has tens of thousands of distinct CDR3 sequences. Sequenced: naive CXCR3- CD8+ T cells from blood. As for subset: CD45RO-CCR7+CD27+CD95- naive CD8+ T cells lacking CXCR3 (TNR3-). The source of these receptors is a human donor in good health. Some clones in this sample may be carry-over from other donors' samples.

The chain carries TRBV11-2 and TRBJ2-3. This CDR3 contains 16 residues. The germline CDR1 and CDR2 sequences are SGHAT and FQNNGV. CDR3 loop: CASSLGSVFSTDTQYF.

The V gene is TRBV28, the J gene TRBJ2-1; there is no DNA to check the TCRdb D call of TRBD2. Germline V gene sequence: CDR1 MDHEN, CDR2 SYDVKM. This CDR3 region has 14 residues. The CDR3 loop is CASSFSPYGDEQFF.

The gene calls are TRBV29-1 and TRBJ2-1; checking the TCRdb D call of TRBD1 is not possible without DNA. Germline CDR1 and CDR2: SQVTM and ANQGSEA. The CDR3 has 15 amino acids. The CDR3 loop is CSVEDRGSSYNEQFF.

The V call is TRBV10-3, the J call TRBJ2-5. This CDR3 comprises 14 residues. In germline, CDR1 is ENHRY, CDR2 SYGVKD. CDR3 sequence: CAISEVRQQETQYF.

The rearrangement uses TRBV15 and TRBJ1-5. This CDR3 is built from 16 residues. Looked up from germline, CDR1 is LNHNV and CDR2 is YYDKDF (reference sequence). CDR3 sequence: CATSEAPGSLNQPQHF.

CDR3 sequence reads: CASSPSQGSYSPLHF. This chain uses TRBV7-9 with TRBJ1-6; TCRdb names TRBD1, which stays unverified in the absence of DNA. The V gene's germline CDR1 is SEHNR and CDR2 FQNEAQ (reference sequence). This CDR3 has 15 residues.